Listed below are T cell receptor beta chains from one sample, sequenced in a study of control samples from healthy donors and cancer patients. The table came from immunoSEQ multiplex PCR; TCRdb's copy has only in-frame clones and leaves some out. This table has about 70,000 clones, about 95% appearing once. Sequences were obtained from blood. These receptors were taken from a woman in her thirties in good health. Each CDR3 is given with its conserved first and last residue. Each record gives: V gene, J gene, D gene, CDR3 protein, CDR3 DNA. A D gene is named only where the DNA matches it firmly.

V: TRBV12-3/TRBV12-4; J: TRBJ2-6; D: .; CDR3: CASSLLGANVLTF; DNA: TGTGCCAGCAGTCTTCTTGGGGCCAACGTCCTGACTTTC
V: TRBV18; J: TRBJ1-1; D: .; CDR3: CASSPQAANTEAFF; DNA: TGTGCCAGCTCACCACAGGCTGCGAACACTGAAGCTTTCTTT
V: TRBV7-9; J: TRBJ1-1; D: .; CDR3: CASSPPGTEAFF; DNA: TGTGCCAGCAGCCCCCCCGGGACGGAAGCTTTCTTT
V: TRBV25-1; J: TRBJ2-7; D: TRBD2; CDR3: CASKPPGGEAYEQYF; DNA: TGTGCCAGCAAGCCCCCCGGGGGGGAAGCCTACGAGCAGTACTTC
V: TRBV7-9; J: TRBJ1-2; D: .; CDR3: CASSLEGYGYTF; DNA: TGTGCCAGCAGCTTAGAAGGCTATGGCTACACCTTC
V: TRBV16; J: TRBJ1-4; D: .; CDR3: CASSQNQVSSEKLFF; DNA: TGTGCCAGCAGCCAAAATCAGGTTTCTAGTGAAAAACTGTTTTTT
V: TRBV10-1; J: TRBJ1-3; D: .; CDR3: CASSQSGTGNTIYF; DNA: TGCGCCAGCAGTCAATCAGGGACTGGAAACACCATATATTTT
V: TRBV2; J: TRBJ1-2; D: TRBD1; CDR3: CASGTGATYGYTF; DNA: TGTGCCAGCGGGACAGGGGCAACCTATGGCTACACCTTC
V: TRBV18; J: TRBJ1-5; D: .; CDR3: CASSPTTGLDQPQHF; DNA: TGTGCCAGCTCCCCTACTACAGGGTTGGATCAGCCCCAGCATTTT
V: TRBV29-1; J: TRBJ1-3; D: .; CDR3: CSAKTNSGNTIYF; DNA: TGCAGCGCTAAGACCAACTCTGGAAACACCATATATTTT
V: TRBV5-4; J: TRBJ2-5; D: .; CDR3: CASSLEGEETQYF; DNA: TGTGCCAGCAGCTTGGAGGGGGAAGAGACCCAGTACTTC